A selection of T cell receptor beta chains follows, all from one sample in a study of CD8 T cells in Susac syndrome. TCRdb reprocessed the immunoSEQ multiplex PCR reads via MiXCR and lists one record per CDR3 protein. The sample holds 110,000 to 150,000 distinct CDR3 sequences, around 95% seen once. Sequencing used CD4+ T cells from PBMCs. All receptors derive from a human donor with Susac syndrome. Each CDR3 is given with its conserved first and last residue. The D gene is left open where the match is weak. Clone size appears in some rows only: once, few, many, or a class for an expanded clone.

>TRBJ2-2|.|TRBV18|TRBD2
CASSPTSGRADTGELFF
TGTGCCAGCTCACCTACTAGCGGGAGGGCCGACACCGGGGAGCTGTTTTTT
>TRBJ2-1|.|TRBV29-1|.
CSVAPQGSYNEQFF
TGCAGCGTTGCTCCCCAGGGCTCCTACAATGAGCAGTTCTTC
>TRBJ2-5|.|TRBV11-2|TRBD1
CASSTRTGVGETQYF
TGTGCCAGCAGCACCCGGACAGGGGTAGGGGAGACCCAGTACTTC
>TRBJ1-6|.|TRBV29-1|.
CSVAESSYNSPLHF
TGCAGCGTCGCAGAGAGCTCCTATAATTCACCCCTCCACTTT
>TRBJ2-7|.|TRBV20-1|TRBD2
CSADSGKDAYEQYF
TGCAGTGCTGATAGCGGGAAAGATGCCTACGAGCAGTACTTC
>TRBJ1-5|.|TRBV4-1|.
CASSQDGQPNQPQHF
TGCGCCAGCAGCCAAGATGGACAGCCCAATCAGCCCCAGCATTTT
>TRBJ2-1|.|TRBV29-1|.
CSLGQKDNEQFF
TGCAGCCTTGGACAGAAGGACAATGAGCAGTTCTTC
>TRBJ2-2|once|TRBV12-3/TRBV12-4|.
CASSRGTTGELFF
TGTGCCAGCAGTCGGGGGACAACCGGGGAGCTGTTTTTT
>TRBJ2-3|.|TRBV29-1|.
CSVGQGGLISQYF
TGCAGCGTTGGCCAGGGGGGCCTCATTTCGCAGTATTTT
>TRBJ1-1|.|TRBV23-1|TRBD1
CASSHPGQWEGTEAFF
TGCGCCAGCAGTCATCCGGGACAGTGGGAAGGCACTGAAGCTTTCTTT
>TRBJ1-2|.|TRBV5-6|.
CASSLATPNYGYTF
TGTGCCAGCAGCTTGGCCACCCCAAACTATGGCTACACCTTC
>TRBJ2-7|.|TRBV28|TRBD1
CASSLDRVPYEQYF
TGTGCCAGCAGTCTCGACAGGGTACCCTACGAGCAGTACTTC
>TRBJ1-2|.|TRBV12-2|.
CASRLRRGVLWGYTF
TGTGCAAGTCGCCTAAGGAGAGGGGTATTATGGGGCTACACCTTC
>TRBJ2-7|.|TRBV12-3/TRBV12-4|TRBD1
CASSFRGISYEQYF
TGTGCCAGCAGTTTCAGGGGGATCTCCTACGAGCAGTACTTC
>TRBJ2-6|.|TRBV19|.
CASSHDSGANVLTF
TGTGCCAGTAGCCACGACTCTGGGGCCAACGTCCTGACTTTC
>TRBJ2-7|.|TRBV20-1|.
CSARDGRGQYF
TGCAGTGCTCGGGACGGACGAGGGCAGTACTTC
>TRBJ2-1|once|TRBV3-1|TRBD1
CASSQVQGAIRLEQFF
TGTGCCAGCAGCCAGGTCCAGGGGGCGATTAGGCTTGAGCAGTTCTTC
>TRBJ2-2|.|TRBV7-3|.
CASSRDSNTGELFF
TGTGCCAGCAGCCGAGACAGTAACACCGGGGAGCTGTTTTTT
>TRBJ2-7|.|TRBV5-1|.
CASSFTSGAYEQYF
TGCGCCAGCAGCTTTACCAGCGGAGCTTACGAGCAGTACTTC
>TRBJ2-2|.|TRBV11-2|TRBD1
CASRPDRGRRTGELFF
TGTGCCAGCAGACCCGACAGGGGGAGGCGGACCGGGGAGCTGTTTTTT
>TRBJ1-1|.|TRBV11-2|.
CASSLRPVNTEAFF
TGTGCCAGCAGCCTCCGGCCTGTGAACACTGAAGCTTTCTTT
>TRBJ1-1|.|TRBV27|TRBD1
CASREQGRNTEAFF
TGTGCCAGCAGAGAACAGGGGAGGAACACTGAAGCTTTCTTT
>TRBJ1-5|.|TRBV2|TRBD1
CASSRDRGERGNQPQHF
TGTGCCAGCAGCCGGGACAGGGGGGAGAGGGGCAATCAGCCCCAGCATTTT
>TRBJ2-7|.|TRBV6-6|.
CASSGDPSSNQQYF
TGTGCCAGCAGCGGGGATCCATCTAGCAACCAGCAGTACTTC
>TRBJ2-7|.|TRBV29-1|TRBD1
CSVRAGGRHEQYF
TGCAGCGTTCGAGCAGGGGGTCGCCACGAGCAGTACTTC
>TRBJ2-3|.|TRBV11-2|.
CASSQTRNTDTQYF
TGTGCCAGCAGCCAAACTAGAAACACAGATACGCAGTATTTT
>TRBJ2-7|.|TRBV16|.
CASSTGTVAKQYF
TGTGCCAGCAGTACCGGGACCGTTGCTAAGCAGTACTTC
>TRBJ2-1|.|TRBV7-2|.
CASSDLLASEQFF
TGTGCCAGCAGCGACCTTCTAGCTAGCGAGCAGTTCTTC
>TRBJ2-7|.|TRBV6-2/TRBV6-3|.
CASRGPHSPQYF
TGTGCCAGCAGGGGACCGCACTCTCCGCAGTACTTC